This TCR beta chain was captured by sequencing in a study of technical replicates of blood from a handful of donors. This CDR3 contains 14 residues. Germline loops: CDR1 MNHEY, CDR2 SMNVEV (reference sequence). The V and J ends lost 1 base and 4 bases respectively, with 10 bases between them. Sequencing was performed with immunoSEQ multiplex PCR; in TCRdb, only in-frame clones are kept and a portion is missing. Of about 68,000 clones listed, around 97% were seen once; the top ten hold under 0.3%. The gene calls are TRBV27 and TRBJ1-1; a possible D gene is TRBD1 (6 bases). The sequence derives from a human donor in good health. Sequenced input: T cells isolated from PBMCs. The CDR3 is CASSLFRGGTEAFF. Here the CDR3 DNA reads TGTGCCAGCAGTTTATTTAGGGGGGGCACTGAAGCTTTCTTT.